This TCR beta chain appears in the sequencing data of a study of control samples from healthy donors and cancer patients. With V trimmed by 6 bases and J by 4 bases, 22 bases remained unmatched. The CDR3 is made up of 19 amino acids. The germline V gene has CDR1 SEHNR and CDR2 FQNEAQ (reference sequence). This table comes from immunoSEQ multiplex PCR, and its TCRdb copy is limited to in-frame clones, with some not included. The table has roughly 130,000 clones, roughly 90% seen once. The chain couples TRBV7-9 to TRBJ1-2; TRBD1 aligns across 8 bases. This sequence originates from a man in his late teens or twenties in good health. Sequencing was done on a sample of blood. In nucleotides, the CDR3 is TGTGCCAGCAGAGACAATACCCGGGACAGGAGCCATCACAGCTATGGCTACACCTTC. This encodes CASRDNTRDRSHHSYGYTF.